Described below is a single TCR beta chain sequence and its context. Its antigen remains undetermined. No base qualities exist here, and no much larger clone lies one base off it. The entire isolated RNA was reverse transcribed using the High Capacity cDNA Reverse Transcription Kit, and thus expressed TCRB transcripts were sequenced. Deep immunoSEQ sequencing was performed on naive, central memory and regulatory T cell samples, with an average of approximately 4 million total reads per sample. After sorted cells were lysed in RLT buffer, RNA was extracted with DNase-treated RNeasy Micro or Mini kits, with the choice depending on cell number. Each cell subset was processed on its own to prevent cross-contamination, while patient and healthy donor samples were processed together. Using the immunoSEQ multiplex PCR, TCRB sequences were amplified from cDNA into 87-bp fragments spanning the CDR3 region. Sequencing of the amplicons was performed on the Illumina HiSeq platform. As for the authors' bioinformatics: PCR bias was corrected computationally using synthetic template baselines, and reads within Hamming distance 2 were collapsed, with unmergeable singletons discarded. Reads were aligned against IMGT so that V, D and J genes, CDR3 length and insertions or deletions at six rearrangement sites could be assigned. Within each subset, clonotype counts were normalized to the number of sorted cells before true diversity and Gini coefficients were calculated with the tcR R package. The overlap coefficient, calculated on TCRB nucleotide sequences, was used to measure repertoire sharing. Out-of-frame TCRB sequences from naive cells were analyzed as a proxy for the pre-selection repertoire. TCRdb provides this immuneACCESS table in a form limited to in-frame rearrangements. Some clones are lacking; in checked studies, under half of them reflect an unresolved V gene, and why the rest are absent is not known. For V, J and clone size, that table is used; D and trimming come from the DNA. The sample records under 900,000 clones, 17% of which are singletons. Jointly, the top ten make up about 0.025% of the sample.

The data originate from a study of beta chain features in type 1 diabetes (dated by TCRdb to the late 2010s). Notes on the research overall: No differences in mean age, gender distribution, total cell number or subset yield were found between patients and healthy donors. Across all samples, almost 110 million sorted cells were examined, and cell number per subset correlated strongly with RNA yield. The study compared the TCRB repertoires of sorted circulating CD4+ T cell subsets in recently diagnosed type 1 diabetes patients with those in matched healthy donors. Regulatory and stem cell-like memory subsets were obtained from only 8 patients and roughly eight healthy donors, while naive and central memory subsets were obtained from all 30 or so donors. General study outcomes and caveats: A moderate but significant shortening of TCRB CDR3 length was observed in type 1 diabetes patients in all four CD4+ subsets. PCR might favor shorter templates, but patient and control samples were amplified and corrected together, so any skew would affect both groups equally. At VDJ recombination sites, type 1 diabetes patients had fewer insertions and more deleted nucleotides, which implies abnormalities in thymic rearrangement. Naive, central memory and regulatory TCRB repertoires appeared to be more similar among patients than among healthy donors. Because cDNA was sequenced instead of genomic DNA, activated cells with high expression could be over-represented, although the groups did not differ in activation or CD3 levels. Because small numbers of individuals were included in the HLA sub-analyses, any influence of HLA type on TCRB rearrangement was left unresolved.

A single peripheral blood draw of around 0.11 L on average was collected from each donor into heparinised tubes. Naive, central memory, regulatory and stem cell-like memory CD4+ T cells were sorted on a BD FACSAria II using a panel including CD45RO, CCR7, CD25, CD127, CD95 and CD27. Every sorted population had a purity above 95%. PBMCs were isolated right away by Lymphoprep density gradient centrifugation and were stained directly, without culture. To minimize batch effects, samples were stained and sorted in pairs, one healthy donor with one patient per experiment. V and J are truncated by 2 bases and 4 bases respectively, leaving an intervening sequence of 11 bases. Counted from cysteine to phenylalanine, this CDR3 has 14 amino acids. The sequence is cut down to CDR3 DNA, 42 bases in frame from base 1. Taken from the germline V gene, the CDR1 and CDR2 loops are SGHAT and FQNNGV.

Sequencing input: naive CD4+ T cells from blood. The meaning of the sample's cell subset or site label: true naive CD4+ T cells. This clonotype was obtained from a woman between 18 and 30 years old in good health. The chain is assembled from TRBV11-2 and TRBJ2-5; the D region is possibly TRBD1 or TRBD2, each matching across 5 bases. The nucleotide sequence is given as TGTGCCAGCAGCTTATTGGGGGTTGGAGAGACCCAGTACTTC. Translated, this gives CASSLLGVGETQYF.